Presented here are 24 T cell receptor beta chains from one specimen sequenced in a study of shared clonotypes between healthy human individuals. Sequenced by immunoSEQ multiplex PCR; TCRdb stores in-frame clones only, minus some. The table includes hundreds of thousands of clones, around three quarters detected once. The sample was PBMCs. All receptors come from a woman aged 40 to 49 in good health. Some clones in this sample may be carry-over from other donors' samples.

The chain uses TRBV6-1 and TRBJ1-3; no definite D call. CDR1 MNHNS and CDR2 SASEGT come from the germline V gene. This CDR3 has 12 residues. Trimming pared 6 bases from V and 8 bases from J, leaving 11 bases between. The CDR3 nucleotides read TGTGCCAGCAGGGTAACTTACGACACCATATATTTT. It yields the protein CASRVTYDTIYF.

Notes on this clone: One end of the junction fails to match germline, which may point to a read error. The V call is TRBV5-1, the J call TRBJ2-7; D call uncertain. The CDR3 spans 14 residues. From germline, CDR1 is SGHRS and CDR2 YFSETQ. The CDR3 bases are TGCGCCAGCTCCCTCATGGCGACCTCCGACGAGCAGTACTTC. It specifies CASSLMATSDEQYF.

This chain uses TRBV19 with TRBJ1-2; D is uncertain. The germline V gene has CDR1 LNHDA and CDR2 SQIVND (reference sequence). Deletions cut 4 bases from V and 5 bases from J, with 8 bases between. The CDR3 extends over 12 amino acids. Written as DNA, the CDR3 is TGTGCCAGTAGTACCGAGGGTTATGGCTACACCTTC. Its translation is CASSTEGYGYTF.

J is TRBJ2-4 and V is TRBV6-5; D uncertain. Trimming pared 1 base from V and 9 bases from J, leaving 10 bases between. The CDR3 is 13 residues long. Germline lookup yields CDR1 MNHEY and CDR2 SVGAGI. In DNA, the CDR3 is TGTGCCAGCAGTTACTTCAGGCGGAGCATTCAGTACTTC. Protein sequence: CASSYFRRSIQYF.

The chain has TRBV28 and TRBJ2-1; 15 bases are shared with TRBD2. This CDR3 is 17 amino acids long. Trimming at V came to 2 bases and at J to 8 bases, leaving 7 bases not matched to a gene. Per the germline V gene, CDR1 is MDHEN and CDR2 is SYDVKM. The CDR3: CASSLAQGLAGGDEQFF. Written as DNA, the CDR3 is TGTGCCAGCAGTTTAGCCCAGGGACTAGCGGGGGGCGATGAGCAGTTCTTC.

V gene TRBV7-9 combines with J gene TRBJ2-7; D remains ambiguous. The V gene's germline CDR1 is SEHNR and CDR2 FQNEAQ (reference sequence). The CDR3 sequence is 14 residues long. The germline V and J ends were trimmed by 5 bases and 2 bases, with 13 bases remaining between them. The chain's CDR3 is CASSPSGQPYEQYF. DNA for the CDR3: TGTGCCAGCAGCCCCTCTGGGCAGCCCTACGAGCAGTACTTC.

The CDR3 DNA reads as TGTGCCAGCACCGTTGGGGGCTCGGTCTCTGGGGCCAACGTCCTGACTTTC. Encoded protein: CASTVGGSVSGANVLTF. The V call is TRBV9, the J call TRBJ2-6; a possible D gene is TRBD1 (6 bases). The CDR3 is made up of 17 amino acids. V lost 6 bases to trimming and J lost 0 bases, with 16 bases between them. The V gene's germline CDR1 is SGDLS and CDR2 YYNGEE.

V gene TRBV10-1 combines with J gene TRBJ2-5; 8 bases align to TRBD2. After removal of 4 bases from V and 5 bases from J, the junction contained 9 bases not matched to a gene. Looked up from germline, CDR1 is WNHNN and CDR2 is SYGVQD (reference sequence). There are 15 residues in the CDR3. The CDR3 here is CASSAGLAGEETQYF. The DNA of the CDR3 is TGCGCCAGCAGTGCCGGACTAGCAGGGGAGGAGACCCAGTACTTC.

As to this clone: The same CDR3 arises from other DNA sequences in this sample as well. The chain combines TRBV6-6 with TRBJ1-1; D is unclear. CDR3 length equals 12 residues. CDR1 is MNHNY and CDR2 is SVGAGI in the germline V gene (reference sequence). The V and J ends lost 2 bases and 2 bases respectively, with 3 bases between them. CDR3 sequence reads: CASSYRNTEAFF. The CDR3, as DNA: TGTGCCAGCAGTTACAGAAACACTGAAGCTTTCTTT.

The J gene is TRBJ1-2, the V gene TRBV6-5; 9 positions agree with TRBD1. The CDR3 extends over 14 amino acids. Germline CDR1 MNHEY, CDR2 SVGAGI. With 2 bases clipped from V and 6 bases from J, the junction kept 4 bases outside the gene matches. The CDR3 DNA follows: TGTGCCAGCAGTTACCGGACAGGGGTCGATGGCTACACCTTC. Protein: CASSYRTGVDGYTF.

Here the CDR3 DNA reads TGTGCCTGGGTCCCGGGACAGGGGTTGCCAGCTTTCTTT. Residues: CAWVPGQGLPAFF. This chain joins TRBV30 and TRBJ1-1; 10 positions match TRBD1. The CDR3 totals 13 residues. V lost 5 bases, J lost 10 bases, and 10 bases stayed unmatched. CDR1 GTSNPN and CDR2 SVGIG come from the germline V gene (reference sequence).

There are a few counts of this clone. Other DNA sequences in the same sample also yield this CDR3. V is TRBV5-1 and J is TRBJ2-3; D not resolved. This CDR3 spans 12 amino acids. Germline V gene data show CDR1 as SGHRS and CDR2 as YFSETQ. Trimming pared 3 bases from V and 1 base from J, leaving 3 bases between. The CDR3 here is CASSWGTDTQYF. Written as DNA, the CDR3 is TGCGCCAGCAGCTGGGGCACAGATACGCAGTATTTT.

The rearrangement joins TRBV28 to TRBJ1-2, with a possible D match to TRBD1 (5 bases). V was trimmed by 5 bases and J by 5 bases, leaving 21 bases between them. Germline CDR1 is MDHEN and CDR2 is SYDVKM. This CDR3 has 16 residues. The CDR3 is CASSPPGPPIGYGYTF. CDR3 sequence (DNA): TGTGCCAGCAGTCCCCCGGGACCGCCGATCGGATATGGCTACACCTTC.

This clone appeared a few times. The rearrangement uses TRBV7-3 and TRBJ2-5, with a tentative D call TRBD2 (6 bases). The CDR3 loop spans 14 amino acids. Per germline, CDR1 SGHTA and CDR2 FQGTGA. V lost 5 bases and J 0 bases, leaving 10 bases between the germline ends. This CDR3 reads CASSPGSNQETQYF. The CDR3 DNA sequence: TGTGCCAGCAGCCCCGGGAGCAACCAAGAGACCCAGTACTTC. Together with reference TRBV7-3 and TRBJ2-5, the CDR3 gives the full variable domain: GAGVSQTPSNKVTEKGKYVELRCDPISGHTALYWYRQSLGQGPEFLIYFQGTGAADDSGLPNDRFFAVRPEGSVSTLKIQRTERGDSAVYLCASSPGSNQETQYFGPGTRLLVL.

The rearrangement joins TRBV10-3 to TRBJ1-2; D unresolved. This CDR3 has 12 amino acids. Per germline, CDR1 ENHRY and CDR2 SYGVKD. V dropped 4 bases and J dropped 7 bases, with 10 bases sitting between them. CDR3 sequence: CAISVSDTGYTF. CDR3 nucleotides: TGTGCCATCAGTGTCTCAGACACTGGCTACACCTTC.

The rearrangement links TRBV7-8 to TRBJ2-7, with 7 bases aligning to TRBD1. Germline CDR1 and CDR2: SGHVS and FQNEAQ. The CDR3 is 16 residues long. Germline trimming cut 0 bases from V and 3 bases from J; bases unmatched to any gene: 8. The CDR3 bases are TGTGCCAGCAGCTTAGCCCCCAAGACAGGGAACTACGAGCAGTACTTC. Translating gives CASSLAPKTGNYEQYF.

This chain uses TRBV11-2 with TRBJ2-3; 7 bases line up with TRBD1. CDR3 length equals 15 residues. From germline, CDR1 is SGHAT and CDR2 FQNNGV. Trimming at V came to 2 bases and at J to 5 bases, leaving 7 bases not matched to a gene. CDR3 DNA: TGTGCCAGCAGCTTAATGCAGGGGGATGGAGATACGCAGTATTTT. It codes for CASSLMQGDGDTQYF. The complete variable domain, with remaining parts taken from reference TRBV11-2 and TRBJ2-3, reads EAGVAQSPRYKIIEKRQSVAFWCNPISGHATLYWYQQILGQGPKLLIQFQNNGVVDDSQLPKDRFSAERLKGVDSTLKIQPAKLEDSAVYLCASSLMQGDGDTQYFGPGTRLTVL.

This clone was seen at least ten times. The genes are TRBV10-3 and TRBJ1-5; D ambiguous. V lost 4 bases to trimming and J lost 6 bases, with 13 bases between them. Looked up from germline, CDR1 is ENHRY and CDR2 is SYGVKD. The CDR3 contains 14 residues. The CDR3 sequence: CAISGGSVTQPQHF. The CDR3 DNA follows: TGTGCCATCAGTGGTGGGTCCGTAACTCAGCCCCAGCATTTT.

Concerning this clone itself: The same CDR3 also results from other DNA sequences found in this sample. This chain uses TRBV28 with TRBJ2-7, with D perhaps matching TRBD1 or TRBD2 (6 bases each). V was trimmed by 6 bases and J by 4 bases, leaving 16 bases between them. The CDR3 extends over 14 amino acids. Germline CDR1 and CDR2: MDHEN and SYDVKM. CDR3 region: CASSPPGAGYEQYF. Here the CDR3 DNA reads TGTGCCAGCAGCCCCCCGGGGGCCGGGTACGAGCAGTACTTC.

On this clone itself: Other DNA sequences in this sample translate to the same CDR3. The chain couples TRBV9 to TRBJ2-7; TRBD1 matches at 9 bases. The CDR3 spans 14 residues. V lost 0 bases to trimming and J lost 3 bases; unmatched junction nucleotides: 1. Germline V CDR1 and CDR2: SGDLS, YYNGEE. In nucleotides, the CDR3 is TGTGCCAGCAGCGTAGGACAGGGGGTCTACGAGCAGTACTTC. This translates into CASSVGQGVYEQYF.

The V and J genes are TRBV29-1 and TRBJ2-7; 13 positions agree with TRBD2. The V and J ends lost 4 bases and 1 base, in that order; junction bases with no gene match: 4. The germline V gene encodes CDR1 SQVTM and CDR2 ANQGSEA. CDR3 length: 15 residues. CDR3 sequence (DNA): TGCAGCGTTGTCAGGACTAGCGGGAGTTCCTACGAGCAGTACTTC. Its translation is CSVVRTSGSSYEQYF.

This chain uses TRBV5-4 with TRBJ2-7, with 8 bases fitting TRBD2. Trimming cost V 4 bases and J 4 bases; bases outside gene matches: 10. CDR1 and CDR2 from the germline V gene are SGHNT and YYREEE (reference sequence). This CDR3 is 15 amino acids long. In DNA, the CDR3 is TGTGCCAGCAGCCCCACTAGCGGACGCTCTTACGAGCAGTACTTC. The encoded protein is CASSPTSGRSYEQYF.

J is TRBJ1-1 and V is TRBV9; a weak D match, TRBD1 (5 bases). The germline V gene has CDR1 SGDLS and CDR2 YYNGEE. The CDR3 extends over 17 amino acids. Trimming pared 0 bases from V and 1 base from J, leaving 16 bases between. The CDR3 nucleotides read TGTGCCAGCAGCGTAGTAGCCGGACAAATAACGAACACTGAAGCTTTCTTT. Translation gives CASSVVAGQITNTEAFF.

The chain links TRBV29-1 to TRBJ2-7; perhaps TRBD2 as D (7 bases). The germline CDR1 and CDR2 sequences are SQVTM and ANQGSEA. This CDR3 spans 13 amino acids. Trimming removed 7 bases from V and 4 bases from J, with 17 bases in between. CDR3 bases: TGCAGCGCTGGGGGCGGGGAGGGGTACGAGCAGTACTTC. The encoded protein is CSAGGGEGYEQYF.